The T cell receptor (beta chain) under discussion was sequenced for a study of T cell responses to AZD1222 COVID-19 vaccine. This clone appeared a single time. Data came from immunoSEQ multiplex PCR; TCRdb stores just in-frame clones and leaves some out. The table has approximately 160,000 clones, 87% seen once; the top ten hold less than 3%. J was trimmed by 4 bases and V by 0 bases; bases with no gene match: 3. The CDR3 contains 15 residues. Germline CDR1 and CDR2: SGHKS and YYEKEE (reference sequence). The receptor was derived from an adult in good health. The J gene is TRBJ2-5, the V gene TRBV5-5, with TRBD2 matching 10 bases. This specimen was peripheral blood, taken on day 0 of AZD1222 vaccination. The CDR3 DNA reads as TGTGCCAGCAGCTTGGGACTAGCGGGTGTAGAGACCCAGTACTTC. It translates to CASSLGLAGVETQYF.